This T cell receptor beta chain was profiled in a study of shared clonotypes between healthy human individuals. Study-level information: Three plates were used per donor for CD4 naive, three for CD4 memory, two for CD8 naive and one for CD8 memory.

Sequencing was performed with immunoSEQ multiplex PCR; in TCRdb, only in-frame clones are kept and a portion is missing. The data hold 950,000 to 1,300,000 clones, with around 76% observed a single time. The germline CDR1 and CDR2 sequences are SEHNR and FQNEAQ (reference sequence). CDR3 size: 15 residues. Trimming removed 0 bases from V and 8 bases from J; junction bases left unmatched: 7. This chain connects TRBV7-9 to TRBJ2-1; the match to TRBD2 covers 7 bases. The sequenced sample was memory CD4+ T cells sorted from blood. Described subset: CD45RA-negative fraction. The clonotype comes from a man younger than 35 in good health. Here the CDR3 reads CASSLAGREWDEQFF. The CDR3 nucleotides read TGTGCCAGCAGCTTAGCCGGGCGGGAGTGGGATGAGCAGTTCTTC.